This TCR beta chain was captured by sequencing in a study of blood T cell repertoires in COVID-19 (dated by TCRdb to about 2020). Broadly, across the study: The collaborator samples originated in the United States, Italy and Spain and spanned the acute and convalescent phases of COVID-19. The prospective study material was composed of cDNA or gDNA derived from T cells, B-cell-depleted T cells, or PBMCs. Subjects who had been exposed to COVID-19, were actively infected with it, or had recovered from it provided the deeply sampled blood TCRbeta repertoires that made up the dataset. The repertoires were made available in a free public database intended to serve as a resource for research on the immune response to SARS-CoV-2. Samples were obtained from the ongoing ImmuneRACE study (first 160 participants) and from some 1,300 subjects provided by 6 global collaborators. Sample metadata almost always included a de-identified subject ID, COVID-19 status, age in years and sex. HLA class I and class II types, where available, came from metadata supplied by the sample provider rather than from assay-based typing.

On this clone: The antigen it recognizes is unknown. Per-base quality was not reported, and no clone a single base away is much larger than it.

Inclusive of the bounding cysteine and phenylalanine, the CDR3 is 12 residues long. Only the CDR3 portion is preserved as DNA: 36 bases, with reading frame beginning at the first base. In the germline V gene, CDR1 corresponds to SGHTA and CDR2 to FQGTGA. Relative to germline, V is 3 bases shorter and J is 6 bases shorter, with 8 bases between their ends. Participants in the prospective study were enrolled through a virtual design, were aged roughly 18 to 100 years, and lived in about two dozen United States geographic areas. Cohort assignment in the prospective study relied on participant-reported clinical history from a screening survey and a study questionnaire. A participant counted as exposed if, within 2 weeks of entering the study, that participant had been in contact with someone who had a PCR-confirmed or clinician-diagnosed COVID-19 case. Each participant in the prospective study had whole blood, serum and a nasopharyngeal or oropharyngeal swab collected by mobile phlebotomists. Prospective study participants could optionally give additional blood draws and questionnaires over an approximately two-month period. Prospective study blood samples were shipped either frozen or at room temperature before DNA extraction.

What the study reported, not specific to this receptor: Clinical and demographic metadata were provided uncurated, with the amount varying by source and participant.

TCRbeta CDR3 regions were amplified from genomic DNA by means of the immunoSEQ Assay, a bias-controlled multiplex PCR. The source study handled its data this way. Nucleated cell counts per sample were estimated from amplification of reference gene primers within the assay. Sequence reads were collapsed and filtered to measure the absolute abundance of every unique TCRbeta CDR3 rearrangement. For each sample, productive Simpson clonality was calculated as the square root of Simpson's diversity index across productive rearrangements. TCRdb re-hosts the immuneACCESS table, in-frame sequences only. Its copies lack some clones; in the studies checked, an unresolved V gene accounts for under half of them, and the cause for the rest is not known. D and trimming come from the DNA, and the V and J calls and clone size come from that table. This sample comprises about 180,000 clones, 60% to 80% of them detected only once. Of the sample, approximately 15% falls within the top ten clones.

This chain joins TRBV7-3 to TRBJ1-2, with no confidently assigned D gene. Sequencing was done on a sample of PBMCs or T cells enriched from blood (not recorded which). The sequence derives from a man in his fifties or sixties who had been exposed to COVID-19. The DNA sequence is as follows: TGTGCCAGCAGCTTTGACACGAATGGCTACACCTTC. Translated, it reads CASSFDTNGYTF.